The 19 T cell receptor beta chains in this list originate from one sample, sequenced in a study of blood T cells in healthy people across ages. Primers used in a second PCR of roughly 6 to 11 cycles were a sample-barcoded 5' primer and a J-beta primer mix. TCRdb redid the calling of the 5' RACE reads with MiXCR, one entry per CDR3 protein. The table has about 690,000 distinct CDR3 sequences, roughly two fifths seen once. Sequencing was done on a sample of blood. Receptors were obtained from a man older than 75 in good health.

With respect to this clonotype: Possible read error: a much larger clone is one base away. This chain uses TRBV7-2 with TRBJ2-1; D gene unclear. The CDR3 extends over 13 amino acids. From germline, CDR1 is SGHTA and CDR2 FQGNSA. The CDR3 coding sequence is TGTGCCAGAAGCTTAGGCCCTGGTGTTGAGCAGTTCTTC. Its protein product is CARSLGPGVEQFF. The complete variable domain, with remaining parts taken from reference TRBV7-2 and TRBJ2-1, reads GAGVSQSPSNKVTEKGKDVELRCDPISGHTALYWYRQSLGQGLEFLIYFQGNSAPDKSGLPSDRFSAERTGGSVSTLTIQRTQQEDSAVYLCARSLGPGVEQFFGPGTRLTVL.

The chain links TRBV6-1 to TRBJ2-2; the match to TRBD1 covers 9 bases. The CDR3 covers 18 residues. Trimming cost V 6 bases and J 0 bases; bases outside gene matches: 11. The germline V gene has CDR1 MNHNS and CDR2 SASEGT. The CDR3 DNA sequence: TGTGCCAGCAGCCCCAAGACGGGACAGGGCGCGAACACCGGGGAGCTGTTTTTT. Protein: CASSPKTGQGANTGELFF.

This clonotype was observed a handful of times. The CDR3 spells CASSRGMSGGAQQETQYF. CDR3 in DNA: TGTGCCAGCAGCCGAGGGATGAGCGGGGGGGCCCAACAAGAGACCCAGTACTTC. The rearrangement links TRBV4-2 to TRBJ2-5; 10 nucleotides align to TRBD2. In germline, CDR1 is LGHNA, CDR2 YNFKEQ. V gave up 4 bases and J gave up 2 bases; unmatched junction bases: 13. The CDR3 length is 18 residues.

This clonotype turned up a few times. The chain combines TRBV6-2 or TRBV6-3 with TRBJ2-7, with 8 bases matching TRBD1. V shed 5 bases and J 2 bases; nucleotides not matched to a gene: 5. This CDR3 contains 14 residues. The germline V gene encodes CDR1 MNHEY and CDR2 SVGEGT. CDR3 region: CASSATGGTYEQYF. The CDR3 DNA reads TGTGCCAGCAGTGCTACAGGGGGGACCTACGAGCAGTACTTC.

The chain joins TRBV7-2 to TRBJ2-2; possibly TRBD1 or TRBD2 for D (6 bases each). Germline V gives CDR1 SGHTA, CDR2 FQGNSA. The CDR3 is 17 residues long. The V gene lost 2 bases and the J gene lost 5 bases, with 18 bases spanning the gap. The CDR3 DNA is TGTGCCAGCAGCTTATCTGTCGGGGGCTCACGTACCGGGGAGCTGTTTTTT. Its translation is CASSLSVGGSRTGELFF.

The chain employs TRBV20-1 and TRBJ1-6; D is perhaps TRBD1 (6 bases). V lost 4 bases, J lost 7 bases, and 17 bases lay in between. This CDR3 has 15 residues. Per the germline V gene, CDR1 is DFQATT and CDR2 is SNEGSKA (reference sequence). CDR3 sequence: CSAKGGEVQNSPLHF. Here the CDR3 DNA reads TGCAGTGCTAAAGGGGGGGAAGTCCAAAATTCACCCCTCCACTTT.

This clonotype was counted between two and nine times. The V gene is TRBV25-1, the J gene TRBJ2-5; 8 nucleotides agree with TRBD1. V shed 1 base and J 2 bases; nucleotides not matched to a gene: 6. This CDR3 region has 16 residues. Germline CDR1 MGHDK, CDR2 SYGVNS. In nucleotides, the CDR3 is TGTGCCAGCAGTGAATGGGGCAGGGGGCCGCAAGAGACCCAGTACTTC. Translating it yields CASSEWGRGPQETQYF.

The chain combines TRBV10-2 with TRBJ2-4; weak D call: TRBD1 (6 bases). The end of the DNA fits TRBJ2-7 better, so the J call may be wrong. The CDR3 has 14 amino acids. CDR1 is WSHSY, CDR2 SAAADI, per germline. The CDR3 reads CASSASRDTYEQYF. The CDR3 bases are TGCGCCAGCAGCGCGAGTAGGGACACCTACGAGCAGTACTTC.

The chain employs TRBV4-3 and TRBJ1-2; maybe TRBD1 (5 bases). The CDR3 runs to 14 residues. Germline-derived CDR1 and CDR2 are LGHNA and YSLEER. Trimming stripped 3 bases from V and 4 bases from J, with 12 bases between. Written as DNA, the CDR3 is TGCGCCAGCAGCCAGAGAGACAGAGGCTATGGCTACACCTTC. This sequence encodes CASSQRDRGYGYTF.

To note about this clonotype: A read error may explain this, as a much larger clone is one base away. The chain employs TRBV29-1 and TRBJ2-1; 7 positions agree with TRBD2. This CDR3 spans 14 amino acids. Germline values: CDR1 SQVTM, CDR2 ANQGSEA. J was trimmed by 13 bases and V by 6 bases; bases with no gene match: 18. The CDR3: CSVGIRSGVETQFF. The CDR3 nucleotides read TGCAGCGTCGGCATACGGAGCGGGGTAGAGACCCAGTTCTTC.

This clonotype was detected many times. This chain connects TRBV6-6 to TRBJ2-5; D may be TRBD2 (7 bases). The length of the CDR3 is 13 residues. The germline V gene encodes CDR1 MNHNY and CDR2 SVGAGI (reference sequence). Trimming took off 6 bases at V and 4 bases at J, with 12 bases between the two ends. CDR3: CASSPRGGETQYF. The DNA for the CDR3 is TGTGCCAGCAGCCCGAGGGGGGGAGAGACCCAGTACTTC.

The V gene is TRBV20-1, the J gene TRBJ2-1, with 10 nucleotides matching TRBD2. Germline V CDR1 and CDR2: DFQATT, SNEGSKA (reference sequence). The CDR3 is 15 amino acids. Losses at the gene ends were 0 bases for V and 9 bases for J; bases not matched to a gene: 8. DNA for the CDR3: TGCAGTGCTAGAGATCCTACTAGCGGGGTTGGTGAGCAGTTCTTC. Protein: CSARDPTSGVGEQFF.

The V and J genes are TRBV7-2 and TRBJ2-3; 13 nucleotides line up with TRBD2. Germline CDR1 SGHTA, CDR2 FQGNSA. The trim removed 7 bases at V and 1 base at J, leaving 8 bases unmatched. The CDR3 has 17 amino acids. The CDR3 sequence is CASTLGLAGARTDTQYF. DNA for the CDR3: TGTGCCAGCACCCTCGGACTAGCGGGGGCCCGCACAGATACGCAGTATTTT.

To note about this clonotype: One end of the junction fails to match germline, which may point to a read error. This chain links TRBV2 with TRBJ1-4, with D maybe TRBD1 (5 bases). This CDR3 contains 13 residues. Germline V gives CDR1 SNHLY, CDR2 FYNNEI. CDR3 nucleotides: TGTGTCAGCAGTGGGGACCTTAATGAAAAACTGTTTTTT. Translated: CVSSGDLNEKLFF.

The chain combines TRBV10-3 with TRBJ2-1; maybe TRBD2 (5 bases). The CDR3 totals 11 residues. V was clipped by 6 bases and J by 9 bases, with 9 bases between them. Germline-derived CDR1 and CDR2 are ENHRY and SYGVKD. Here the CDR3 DNA reads TGTGCCATCAGGGAGGAAGGTGAGCAGTTCTTC. As protein: CAIREEGEQFF.

The sample holds a few counts of this clonotype. The chain combines TRBV28 with TRBJ2-3; 8 positions agree with TRBD2. The J segment lost 2 bases and the V segment lost 5 bases, leaving 6 bases of the junction unmatched. Germline lookup yields CDR1 MDHEN and CDR2 SYDVKM. The CDR3 is made up of 15 amino acids. Here the CDR3 reads CASSPGGMPTDTQYF. The CDR3 DNA is TGTGCCAGCAGTCCGGGAGGGATGCCCACAGATACGCAGTATTTT.

The J gene is TRBJ2-3, the V gene TRBV11-2, with a weak D call TRBD2 (7 bases). The V gene lost 5 bases and the J gene lost 4 bases, with 13 bases spanning the gap. The CDR3 is 14 amino acids. CDR1 SGHAT and CDR2 FQNNGV come from the germline V gene. The CDR3 nucleotides are TGTGCCAGCAGCGTAGGGGGGGGGGCAGATACGCAGTATTTT. It is translated as CASSVGGGADTQYF.

J is TRBJ1-1 and V is TRBV7-9; D is perhaps TRBD1 (5 bases). Deletions cut 4 bases from V and 5 bases from J, with 8 bases between. CDR3 length: 12 residues. The V gene's germline CDR1 is SEHNR and CDR2 FQNEAQ (reference sequence). The CDR3 DNA reads TGTGCCAGCAGCTGGGGGGTTACTGAAGCTTTCTTT. It translates to CASSWGVTEAFF.

This clonotype was observed a handful of times. The gene calls are TRBV24-1 and TRBJ2-6; D remains unclear. Deletions cut 2 bases from V and 2 bases from J, with 0 bases between. The CDR3 spans 13 residues. Germline loops: CDR1 KGHDR, CDR2 SFDVKD. The CDR3 loop reads CATSDSGANVLTF. The CDR3 nucleotides read TGTGCCACCAGTGATTCTGGGGCCAACGTCCTGACTTTC.